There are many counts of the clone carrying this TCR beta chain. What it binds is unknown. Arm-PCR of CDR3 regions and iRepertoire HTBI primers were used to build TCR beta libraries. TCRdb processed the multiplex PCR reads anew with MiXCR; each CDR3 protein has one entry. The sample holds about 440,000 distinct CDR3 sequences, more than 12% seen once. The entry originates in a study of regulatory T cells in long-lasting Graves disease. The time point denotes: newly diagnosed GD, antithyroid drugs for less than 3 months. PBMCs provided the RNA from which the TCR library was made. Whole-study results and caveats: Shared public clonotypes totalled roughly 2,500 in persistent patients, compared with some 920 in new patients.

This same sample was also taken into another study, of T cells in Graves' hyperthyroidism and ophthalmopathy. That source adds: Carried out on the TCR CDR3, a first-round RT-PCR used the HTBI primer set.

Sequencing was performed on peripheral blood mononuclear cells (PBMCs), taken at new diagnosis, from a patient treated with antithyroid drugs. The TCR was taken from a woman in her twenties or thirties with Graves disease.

The CDR3 bases are TGTGCCAGCAGTTCATCGACAGGGGTCTATGGCTACACCTTC. This encodes CASSSSTGVYGYTF. This sequence joins TRBV27 and TRBJ1-2; 8 bases align to TRBD1. The V gene's germline CDR1 is MNHEY and CDR2 SMNVEV (reference sequence). Trimming took 4 bases from V and 4 from J; bases not matched to a gene: 5. There are 14 residues in the CDR3.